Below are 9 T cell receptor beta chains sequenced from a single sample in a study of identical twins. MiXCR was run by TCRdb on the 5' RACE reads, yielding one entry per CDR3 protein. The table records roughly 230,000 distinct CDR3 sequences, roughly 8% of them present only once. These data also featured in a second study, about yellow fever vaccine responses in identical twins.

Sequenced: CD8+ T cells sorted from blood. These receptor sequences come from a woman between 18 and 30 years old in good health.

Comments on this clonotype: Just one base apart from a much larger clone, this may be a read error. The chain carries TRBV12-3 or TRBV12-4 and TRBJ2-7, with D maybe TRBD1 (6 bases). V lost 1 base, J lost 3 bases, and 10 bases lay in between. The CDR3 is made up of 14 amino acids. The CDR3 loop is CASSLVQGFYEQYF. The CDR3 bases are TGTGCCAGCAGTTTAGTCCAGGGGTTCTACGAGCAGTACTTC.

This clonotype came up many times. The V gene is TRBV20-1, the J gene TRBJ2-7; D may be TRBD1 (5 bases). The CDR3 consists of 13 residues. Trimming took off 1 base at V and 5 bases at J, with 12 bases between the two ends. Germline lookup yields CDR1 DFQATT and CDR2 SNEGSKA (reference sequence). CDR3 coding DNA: TGCAGTGCTAGAGGGCAGGGTCCCGACGAGCAGTACTTC. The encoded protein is CSARGQGPDEQYF.

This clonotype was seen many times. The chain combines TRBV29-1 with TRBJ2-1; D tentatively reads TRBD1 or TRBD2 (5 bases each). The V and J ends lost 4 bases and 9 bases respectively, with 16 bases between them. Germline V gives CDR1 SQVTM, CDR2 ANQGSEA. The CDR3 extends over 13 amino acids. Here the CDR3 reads CSVVGTLPTEQFF. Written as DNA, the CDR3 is TGCAGCGTTGTGGGGACCTTACCAACTGAGCAGTTCTTC.

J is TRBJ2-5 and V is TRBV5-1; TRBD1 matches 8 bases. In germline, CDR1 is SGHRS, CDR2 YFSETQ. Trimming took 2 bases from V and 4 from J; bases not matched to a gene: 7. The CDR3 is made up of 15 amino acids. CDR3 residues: CASSFPGQGPETQYF. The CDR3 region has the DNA TGCGCCAGCAGCTTCCCCGGACAGGGCCCAGAGACCCAGTACTTC.

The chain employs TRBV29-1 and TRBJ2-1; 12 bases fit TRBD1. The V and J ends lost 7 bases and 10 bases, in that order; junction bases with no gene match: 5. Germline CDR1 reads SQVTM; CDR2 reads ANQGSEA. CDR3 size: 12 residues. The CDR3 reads CSGDGTGGEQFF. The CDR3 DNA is TGCAGCGGTGACGGGACAGGGGGCGAGCAGTTCTTC.

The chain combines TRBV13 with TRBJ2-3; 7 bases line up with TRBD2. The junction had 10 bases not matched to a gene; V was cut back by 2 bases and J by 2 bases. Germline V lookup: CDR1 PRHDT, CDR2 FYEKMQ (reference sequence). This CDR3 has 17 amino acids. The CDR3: CASSLRYPGLDTDTQYF. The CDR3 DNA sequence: TGTGCCAGCAGCTTAAGATACCCTGGACTAGACACAGATACGCAGTATTTT.

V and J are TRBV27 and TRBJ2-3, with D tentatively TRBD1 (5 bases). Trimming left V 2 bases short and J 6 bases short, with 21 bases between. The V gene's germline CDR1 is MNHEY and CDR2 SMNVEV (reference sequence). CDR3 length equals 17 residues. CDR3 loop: CASSLLLTGPSGDTQYF. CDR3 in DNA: TGTGCCAGCAGTTTACTGCTTACAGGCCCGTCCGGGGATACGCAGTATTTT.

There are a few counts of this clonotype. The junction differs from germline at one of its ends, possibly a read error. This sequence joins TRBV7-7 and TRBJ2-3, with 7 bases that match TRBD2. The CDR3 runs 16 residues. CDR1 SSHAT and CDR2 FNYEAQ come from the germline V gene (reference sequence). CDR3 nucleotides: TGTGCTAGCAGCCTTCAGGGCGGGAGAAGTGTGGATACGCAGTATTTT. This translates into CASSLQGGRSVDTQYF.

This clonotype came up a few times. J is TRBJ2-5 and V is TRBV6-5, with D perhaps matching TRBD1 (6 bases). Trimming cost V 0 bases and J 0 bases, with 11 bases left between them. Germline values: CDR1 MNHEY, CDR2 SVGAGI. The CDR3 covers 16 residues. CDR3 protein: CASSYSSTGYQETQYF. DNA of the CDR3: TGTGCCAGCAGTTACTCGAGTACAGGGTACCAAGAGACCCAGTACTTC.